These T cell receptor beta chains were read from a single sample in a study of T cells after yellow fever vaccination. TCRdb ran MiXCR on the 5' RACE reads and lists one entry per CDR3 protein. The sample has 340,000 or so distinct CDR3 sequences, under 15% seen once; the top ten hold 3.2%. The specimen was CD4+ T cells sorted from PBMCs, collected 15 days after the yellow fever booster vaccination. These receptors were obtained from a man aged 18 to 29 who received the YFV17D yellow fever vaccine. CDR3s include the opening cysteine and the closing phenylalanine or tryptophan. A D gene is named only where the DNA matches it firmly. Not every row has a clone size; where given, it reads once, few, many or a size class.

j_gene	v_gene	d_gene	abundance	CDR3aa	CDR3nt
TRBJ1-1	TRBV27	NA	many	CASSLGTAGNTEAFF	TGTGCCAGCAGTTTGGGAACGGCCGGGAACACTGAAGCTTTCTTT
TRBJ1-3	TRBV7-9	TRBD1	NA	CASSPTGGENTIYF	TGTGCCAGCAGCCCGACAGGGGGCGAAAACACCATATATTTT
TRBJ2-3	TRBV12-3/TRBV12-4	NA	few	CASNLGTGTDTQYF	TGTGCCAGCAACCTGGGAACAGGGACAGATACGCAGTATTTT
TRBJ1-4	TRBV5-1	NA	few	CASSLASVGGGEKLFF	TGCGCCAGCAGCTTGGCCTCCGTGGGGGGGGGTGAAAAACTGTTTTTT
TRBJ2-5	TRBV7-2	TRBD1	few	CASSSDRGVWETQYF	TGTGCCAGCAGCTCAGACAGGGGGGTGTGGGAGACCCAGTACTTC
TRBJ2-5	TRBV12-3/TRBV12-4	NA	few	CASSLAWGQGRNF	TGTGCCAGCAGTTTAGCATGGGGCCAGGGACGGAACTTC
TRBJ1-4	TRBV9	NA	NA	CASSRRGRRAVGEKLFF	TGTGCCAGCAGCCGACGCGGTCGGAGGGCTGTTGGGGAAAAACTGTTTTTT
TRBJ1-6	TRBV9	TRBD1	few	CASSVGKKGGISPLHF	TGTGCCAGCAGCGTAGGAAAGAAAGGGGGCATTTCACCCCTCCACTTT
TRBJ2-3	TRBV7-9	NA	NA	CAADGRYTDTQYF	TGTGCCGCCGATGGCAGGTACACAGATACGCAGTATTTT
TRBJ2-6	TRBV5-1	NA	few	CASSYDPSGANVLTF	TGCGCCAGCAGCTACGACCCCTCTGGGGCCAACGTCCTGACTTTC
TRBJ1-4	TRBV12-3/TRBV12-4	NA	few	CASRGQRMEGEKLFF	TGTGCCAGCAGAGGACAGAGAATGGAGGGTGAAAAACTGTTTTTT
TRBJ2-5	TRBV5-1	NA	many	CASSLVGRDWETQYF	TGCGCCAGCAGCTTGGTGGGCAGGGATTGGGAGACCCAGTACTTC
TRBJ1-1	TRBV5-1	NA	few	CASSSGRQTSDTEAFF	TGCGCCAGCAGCTCGGGCCGACAGACCTCAGACACTGAAGCTTTCTTT
TRBJ1-1	TRBV30	NA	few	CAWSGRNTEAFF	TGTGCCTGGAGTGGACGGAACACTGAAGCTTTCTTT
TRBJ1-2	TRBV7-8	NA	many	CASSLGLRRRGYTF	TGTGCCAGCAGCTTGGGTCTTCGTCGGAGGGGCTACACCTTC
TRBJ1-2	TRBV6-2/TRBV6-3	TRBD1	few	CASRYAGQAENYGYTF	TGTGCCAGCAGATACGCTGGACAGGCGGAAAACTATGGCTACACCTTC
TRBJ2-2	TRBV9	NA	many	CASSGGPGWTGELFF	TGTGCCAGCAGCGGGGGACCAGGATGGACCGGGGAGCTGTTTTTT
TRBJ1-5	TRBV12-3/TRBV12-4	NA	few	CASTVGSGPQHF	TGTGCCAGCACCGTAGGGAGCGGGCCCCAGCATTTT
TRBJ1-3	TRBV7-2	NA	few	CASSRFLEPIYF	TGTGCCAGCAGCCGCTTTCTGGAACCCATATATTTT
TRBJ1-3	TRBV11-2	NA	NA	CASRGYRGNTIYF	TGTGCCAGCAGGGGATATCGTGGGAACACCATATATTTT
TRBJ2-1	TRBV7-3	NA	few	CASSSNRRSSYNEQFF	TGTGCCAGCAGTTCAAACCGGCGGTCTTCCTACAATGAGCAGTTCTTC
TRBJ2-5	TRBV5-1	NA	few	CASSLASVQETQYF	TGCGCCAGCAGCTTGGCTAGCGTCCAAGAGACCCAGTACTTC
TRBJ2-1	TRBV29-1	TRBD2	few	CSFTSGGEQFF	TGCAGCTTCACTAGCGGGGGCGAGCAGTTCTTC
TRBJ2-3	TRBV18	TRBD1	few	CASSPFPRLDRVRTDTQYF	TGTGCCAGCTCACCATTCCCAAGGCTGGACAGGGTCCGCACAGATACGCAGTATTTT